Shown below are 32 T cell receptor beta chains from a single sample sequenced in a study of CD8 T cells in Susac syndrome. A quantity of about 0.45 to 1 ug RNA underwent reverse transcription using random hexamers. TCRdb recomputed calls from the immunoSEQ multiplex PCR reads with MiXCR, one row per CDR3 protein. The table shows around 180,000 distinct CDR3 sequences, with about 95% occurring only once. Sequenced sample: CD8+ T cells from PBMCs. These receptors originate from a human donor with multiple sclerosis.

This clonotype showed up just a few times. The rearrangement links TRBV6-5 to TRBJ2-7; perhaps TRBD1 as D (5 bases). The CDR3 is 12 amino acids. The germline V and J ends were trimmed by 3 bases and 4 bases, with 7 bases remaining between them. The germline gives CDR1 MNHEY, CDR2 SVGAGI. In nucleotides, the CDR3 is TGTGCCAGCAGTTATAAGGGGTACGAGCAGTACTTC. Protein: CASSYKGYEQYF.

V and J are TRBV27 and TRBJ2-7; D is undetermined. Trimming took off 2 bases at V and 5 bases at J, with 10 bases between the two ends. CDR1 and CDR2 (germline): MNHEY, SMNVEV (reference sequence). The CDR3 is made up of 13 amino acids. This chain's CDR3 is CASSLPYGHEQYF. The CDR3 bases are TGTGCCAGCAGTTTACCCTACGGCCACGAGCAGTACTTC.

The chain couples TRBV7-9 to TRBJ2-3; D not resolved. The germline CDR1 and CDR2 sequences are SEHNR and FQNEAQ (reference sequence). The CDR3 is made up of 15 amino acids. The ends were cut back, 4 bases at V and 2 bases at J, with 13 bases in the middle. The CDR3 loop is CASSSLTGNTDTQYF. The CDR3, as DNA: TGTGCCAGCAGCTCCCTTACCGGAAACACAGATACGCAGTATTTT.

The CDR3: CASSSWDARYNEQFF. In nucleotides, the CDR3 is TGTGCCAGCAGCTCATGGGACGCGAGATACAATGAGCAGTTCTTC. V and J are TRBV7-9 and TRBJ2-1; D possibly matches TRBD1 or TRBD2 (5 bases each). Looked up from germline, CDR1 is SEHNR and CDR2 is FQNEAQ (reference sequence). The V gene lost 4 bases and the J gene lost 4 bases, with 14 bases spanning the gap. This CDR3 is 15 amino acids long. The variable domain in full, with the rest retrieved from reference TRBV7-9 and TRBJ2-1, is DTGVSQNPRHKITKRGQNVTFRCDPISEHNRLYWYRQTLGQGPEFLTYFQNEAQLEKSRLLSDRFSAERPKGSFSTLEIQRTEQGDSAMYLCASSSWDARYNEQFFGPGTRLTVL.

The gene calls are TRBV7-9 and TRBJ1-1; D unresolved. This CDR3 is built from 13 residues. The V gene lost 1 base and the J gene lost 6 bases, with 9 bases spanning the gap. Germline-derived CDR1 and CDR2 are SEHNR and FQNEAQ (reference sequence). As DNA, the CDR3 is TGTGCCAGCAGCTTAGATCTTAGCCCTGAAGCTTTCTTT. Translation: CASSLDLSPEAFF. The entire variable domain, with the rest obtained from reference TRBV7-9 and TRBJ1-1, is as follows: DTGVSQNPRHKITKRGQNVTFRCDPISEHNRLYWYRQTLGQGPEFLTYFQNEAQLEKSRLLSDRFSAERPKGSFSTLEIQRTEQGDSAMYLCASSLDLSPEAFFGQGTRLTVV.

CDR3 coding DNA: TGCAGCGAAAGGACGGGTAGGGAAGAGACCCAGTACTTC. Amino acids: CSERTGREETQYF. The chain couples TRBV29-1 to TRBJ2-5, with D hard to call. V shed 7 bases and J shed 3 bases, with 15 bases lying between them. Germline-derived CDR1 and CDR2 are SQVTM and ANQGSEA. The CDR3 runs 13 residues.

This sequence joins TRBV12-3 or TRBV12-4 and TRBJ2-7, with TRBD1 as a possible D gene (6 bases). V was pared by 1 base and J by 6 bases, with 10 bases between. This CDR3 is 13 amino acids long. CDR3 protein: CASSLDRVGEQYF. Here the CDR3 DNA reads TGTGCCAGCAGTTTAGACAGGGTAGGCGAGCAGTACTTC.

Only one count was recorded for this clonotype. The V and J genes are TRBV11-1 and TRBJ1-2, with D maybe TRBD1 (5 bases). The V gene's germline CDR1 is SGHAT and CDR2 FQDESV (reference sequence). The CDR3 has 14 residues. V dropped 5 bases and J dropped 6 bases, with 16 bases sitting between them. CDR3 bases: TGTGCCAGCAGCACCGTTCAGGGACGGGATGGCTACACCTTC. This encodes CASSTVQGRDGYTF.

The chain employs TRBV7-8 and TRBJ2-7, with TRBD1 matching 11 bases. The CDR3 extends over 18 amino acids. Losses at the gene ends were 2 bases for V and 5 bases for J; bases not matched to a gene: 14. Germline V gene sequence: CDR1 SGHVS, CDR2 FQNEAQ. The CDR3 protein is CASSLFGQGANVVHEQYF. CDR3 DNA: TGTGCCAGCAGCTTATTCGGACAGGGGGCTAATGTCGTCCACGAGCAGTACTTC.

V gene TRBV4-1 combines with J gene TRBJ2-2; D might be TRBD2 (6 bases). This CDR3 spans 17 amino acids. Trimming stripped 3 bases from V and 2 bases from J, with 16 bases between. From germline, CDR1 is MGHRA and CDR2 YSYEKL. In DNA, the CDR3 is TGCGCCAGCAGCCATAGCTTTTTGGGACTTAACACCGGGGAGCTGTTTTTT. This translates into CASSHSFLGLNTGELFF.

The chain recombines TRBV7-9 with TRBJ2-2; D unclear. Germline CDR1 and CDR2: SEHNR and FQNEAQ (reference sequence). The V and J ends lost 5 bases and 4 bases respectively, with 8 bases between them. This CDR3 has 13 amino acids. The CDR3 coding sequence is TGTGCCAGCAGCCTCGACACCACCGGGGAGCTGTTTTTT. Protein product: CASSLDTTGELFF.

The rearrangement joins TRBV20-1 to TRBJ2-1, with 8 bases identical to TRBD1. Germline CDR1 and CDR2: DFQATT and SNEGSKA (reference sequence). V dropped 0 bases and J dropped 7; count of bases not matched to a gene: 5. This CDR3 comprises 14 residues. The CDR3 DNA reads as TGCAGTGCTAGAGATTCGGACAGGGAAAATGAGCAGTTCTTC. It specifies CSARDSDRENEQFF.

The rearrangement joins TRBV18 to TRBJ2-7, with a weak D call TRBD1 (6 bases). The CDR3 covers 14 residues. Trimming removed 3 bases from V and 2 bases from J, with 11 bases in between. Germline-derived CDR1 and CDR2 are KGHSH and LQKENI. The CDR3 sequence is CASSPGQPPYEQYF. Written as DNA, the CDR3 is TGTGCCAGCTCACCTGGACAGCCGCCCTACGAGCAGTACTTC.

The V and J genes are TRBV25-1 and TRBJ2-1, with 13 nucleotides matching TRBD2. The CDR3 totals 18 residues. V was pared by 4 bases and J by 1 base, with 7 bases of the junction left unmatched. Germline loops: CDR1 MGHDK, CDR2 SYGVNS. The CDR3 DNA follows: TGTGCCAGCAGTGTTGGGACTAGCGGGAAGGGGTCCTACAATGAGCAGTTCTTC. This translates into CASSVGTSGKGSYNEQFF.

The rearrangement joins TRBV6-2 or TRBV6-3 to TRBJ2-7; the D gene is possibly TRBD2 (5 bases). The CDR3 contains 10 residues. Trimming took 8 bases from V and 6 from J, leaving 8 bases between them. The germline CDR1 and CDR2 sequences are MNHEY and SVGEGT. The CDR3 nucleotides read TGTGCCAGCGCCCGGGGCGAGCAGTACTTC. As protein: CASARGEQYF.

The chain couples TRBV2 to TRBJ1-1; D gene ambiguous. Germline CDR1 SNHLY, CDR2 FYNNEI. The CDR3 spans 12 residues. V lost 9 bases and J lost 0, with 8 bases in between. DNA of the CDR3: TGTGCCAGAGACATGGTGAACACTGAAGCTTTCTTT. This codes for CARDMVNTEAFF. Looking up the rest from reference TRBV2 and TRBJ1-1 gives the full variable domain: EPEVTQTPSHQVTQMGQEVILRCVPISNHLYFYWYRQILGQKVEFLVSFYNNEISEKSEIFDDQFSVERPDGSNFTLKIRSTKLEDSAMYFCARDMVNTEAFFGQGTRLTVV.

This clonotype has just one count. The chain employs TRBV25-1 and TRBJ2-7, with a possible D match to TRBD1 (5 bases). CDR3 length: 16 amino acids. CDR1 and CDR2 from the germline V gene are MGHDK and SYGVNS. V lost 3 bases and J lost 5, with 20 bases in between. The DNA for the CDR3 is TGTGCCAGCAGTGATAGAGGCCGGACAAACTGGGACGAGCAGTACTTC. Residues: CASSDRGRTNWDEQYF.

The rearrangement links TRBV3-1 to TRBJ1-2, with TRBD1 as a possible D gene (6 bases). Per the germline V gene, CDR1 is LGHDT and CDR2 is YNNKEL (reference sequence). The CDR3 contains 15 residues. Trimming pared 0 bases from V and 5 bases from J, leaving 13 bases between. The CDR3 DNA is TGTGCCAGCAGCCAAGATTGGACAGCGTTTTATGGCTACACCTTC. Protein sequence: CASSQDWTAFYGYTF.

J is TRBJ2-5 and V is TRBV13, with D possibly being TRBD1 (6 bases). CDR3 length: 12 amino acids. V gave up 3 bases and J gave up 10 bases, with 12 bases separating them. Germline lookup yields CDR1 PRHDT and CDR2 FYEKMQ (reference sequence). The chain's CDR3 is CASSLDRLIQYF. DNA of the CDR3: TGTGCCAGCAGCTTGGACAGATTGATCCAGTACTTC. Looking up the rest from reference TRBV13 and TRBJ2-5 gives the full variable domain: AAGVIQSPRHLIKEKRETATLKCYPIPRHDTVYWYQQGPGQDPQFLISFYEKMQSDKGSIPDRFSAQQFSDYHSELNMSSLELGDSALYFCASSLDRLIQYFGPGTRLLVL.

The chain combines TRBV6-5 with TRBJ1-5; weak D call: TRBD1 (6 bases). The CDR3 extends over 15 amino acids. The germline V gene has CDR1 MNHEY and CDR2 SVGAGI. The V gene lost 0 bases and the J gene lost 5 bases, with 11 bases spanning the gap. The CDR3 reads CASSYSWTEDQPQHF. DNA for the CDR3: TGTGCCAGCAGTTACTCGTGGACAGAGGATCAGCCCCAGCATTTT.

The gene calls are TRBV29-1 and TRBJ2-1; D remains ambiguous. The CDR3 is 14 residues long. Per germline, CDR1 SQVTM and CDR2 ANQGSEA. Trimming cost V 3 bases and J 0 bases, with 9 bases left between them. The CDR3 loop is CSVEFQDSYNEQFF. The CDR3, as DNA: TGCAGCGTTGAGTTTCAGGACTCCTACAATGAGCAGTTCTTC.

V is TRBV2 and J is TRBJ2-7; D is undetermined. CDR3 length equals 12 residues. Per germline, CDR1 SNHLY and CDR2 FYNNEI. V lost 4 bases, J lost 3 bases, and 7 bases lay in between. The DNA of the CDR3 is TGTGCCAGCAGTGTTCCTGACTACGAGCAGTACTTC. It is translated as CASSVPDYEQYF.

V and J are TRBV13 and TRBJ2-1; D is unclear. From germline, CDR1 is PRHDT and CDR2 FYEKMQ (reference sequence). V lost 1 base and J lost 0, with 7 bases in between. The CDR3 spans 15 residues. The CDR3 nucleotides are TGTGCCAGCAGCTTAGTACTCTCCTCCTACAATGAGCAGTTCTTC. This translates into CASSLVLSSYNEQFF. Based on the CDR3 plus reference TRBV13 and TRBJ2-1, the full variable domain is AAGVIQSPRHLIKEKRETATLKCYPIPRHDTVYWYQQGPGQDPQFLISFYEKMQSDKGSIPDRFSAQQFSDYHSELNMSSLELGDSALYFCASSLVLSSYNEQFFGPGTRLTVL.

The V and J genes are TRBV2 and TRBJ2-1; 13 nucleotides line up with TRBD2. The CDR3 contains 16 residues. Trimming cost V 4 bases and J 8 bases; bases outside gene matches: 8. The germline gives CDR1 SNHLY, CDR2 FYNNEI. As DNA, the CDR3 is TGTGCCAGCAGTGGGACTAGCGGGAGTAGGTTTGATGAGCAGTTCTTC. Translated: CASSGTSGSRFDEQFF.

CDR3 in amino acids: CATSETGGEETQYF. In DNA, the CDR3 is TGTGCCACCAGTGAAACAGGGGGCGAAGAGACCCAGTACTTC. This chain links TRBV24-1 with TRBJ2-5; 9 nucleotides align to TRBD1. V shed 4 bases and J 3 bases; nucleotides not matched to a gene: 2. CDR1 is KGHDR, CDR2 SFDVKD, per germline. There are 14 residues in the CDR3.

V and J are TRBV7-9 and TRBJ2-1; the match to TRBD2 covers 12 bases. Looked up from germline, CDR1 is SEHNR and CDR2 is FQNEAQ (reference sequence). V was clipped by 1 base and J by 3 bases; unmatched bases: 4. CDR3 size: 17 residues. The CDR3 DNA reads TGTGCCAGCAGCTTAGAGACTAGCGGGGGCCTCTACAATGAGCAGTTCTTC. Amino acids: CASSLETSGGLYNEQFF.

The chain recombines TRBV2 with TRBJ2-7; TRBD2 aligns across 9 bases. This CDR3 region has 14 residues. CDR1 SNHLY and CDR2 FYNNEI come from the germline V gene. J lost 3 bases, V lost 6 bases, and 6 bases had no gene match. The DNA of the CDR3 is TGTGCCAGCAGGACTAGCGGATATGTCTACGAGCAGTACTTC. As protein: CASRTSGYVYEQYF. The variable domain in full, with the rest retrieved from reference TRBV2 and TRBJ2-7, is EPEVTQTPSHQVTQMGQEVILRCVPISNHLYFYWYRQILGQKVEFLVSFYNNEISEKSEIFDDQFSVERPDGSNFTLKIRSTKLEDSAMYFCASRTSGYVYEQYFGPGTRLTVT.

The chain joins TRBV3-1 to TRBJ1-2, with a weak D call TRBD1 (6 bases). V was pared by 7 bases and J by 4 bases, with 16 bases between. Germline assignment: CDR1 LGHDT and CDR2 YNNKEL (reference sequence). The length of the CDR3 is 14 residues. As DNA, the CDR3 is TGTGCCAGCACGCAGGGGTGGACTGGCTATGGCTACACCTTC. Amino acid sequence: CASTQGWTGYGYTF.

This chain uses TRBV12-3 or TRBV12-4 with TRBJ2-3; 10 positions match TRBD2. The length of the CDR3 is 15 residues. The ends lost 5 bases at V and 4 bases at J; junction bases unmatched: 6. The CDR3 protein is CASSPSGRVADTQYF. CDR3 sequence (DNA): TGTGCCAGCAGTCCGAGCGGGAGGGTCGCAGATACGCAGTATTTT.

This sequence joins TRBV28 and TRBJ2-7, with unresolved D. V shed 8 bases and J shed 4 bases, with 12 bases lying between them. The CDR3 consists of 12 residues. The germline gives CDR1 MDHEN, CDR2 SYDVKM. This chain's CDR3 is CASVRGPYEQYF. As DNA, the CDR3 is TGTGCCAGCGTACGAGGCCCTTACGAGCAGTACTTC. Full variable domain (remainder filled in from reference TRBV28 and TRBJ2-7): DVKVTQSSRYLVKRTGEKVFLECVQDMDHENMFWYRQDPGLGLRLIYFSYDVKMKEKGDIPEGYSVSREKKERFSLILESASTNQTSMYLCASVRGPYEQYFGPGTRLTVT.

This clonotype was picked up one time. V is TRBV24-1 and J is TRBJ2-6; D ambiguous. The CDR3 is 11 residues long. CDR1 is KGHDR and CDR2 is SFDVKD in the germline V gene. The ends were cut back, 2 bases at V and 13 bases at J, with 5 bases in the middle. The CDR3 region has the DNA TGTGCCACCAGTGATTATTTGGTCCTGACTTTC. Its protein product is CATSDYLVLTF.

V and J are TRBV4-1 and TRBJ2-3; a possible D gene is TRBD1 (6 bases). The CDR3 extends over 15 amino acids. Looked up from germline, CDR1 is MGHRA and CDR2 is YSYEKL. Trimming pared 4 bases from V and 4 bases from J, leaving 15 bases between. CDR3 sequence: CASSPAQGRADTQYF. The DNA of the CDR3 is TGCGCCAGCAGCCCCGCACAGGGAAGGGCAGATACGCAGTATTTT.